The clone carrying this T cell receptor beta chain was picked up a small number of times. The junction does not match germline at one end; this may be a read error. The sample is drawn from a study of Graves' ophthalmopathy and Graves' hyperthyroidism. RNA transcripts were the template, and TCR beta CDR3 regions were amplified from them. HTBI primers served in a first-round RT-PCR, which a second-round multiplex PCR followed. MiXCR, run by TCRdb on the multiplex PCR reads, gives a single entry per CDR3 protein. The sample includes fewer than 650,000 distinct CDR3 sequences, roughly 20% of them seen just once. CDR1 and CDR2 from the germline V gene are MNHNS and SASEGT. The CDR3 length is 13 residues.

The TCR comes from a woman under 30 with stable Graves' hyperthyroidism. Some clones in this sample may be carry-over from other donors' samples. The chain uses TRBV6-1 and TRBJ2-5; no reliable D call. Sequencing was carried out using peripheral blood. CDR3 sequence: CASRSDGQETKYF. CDR3 in DNA: TGTGCCAGCAGGTCGGACGGTCAAGAGACCAAGTACTTC.